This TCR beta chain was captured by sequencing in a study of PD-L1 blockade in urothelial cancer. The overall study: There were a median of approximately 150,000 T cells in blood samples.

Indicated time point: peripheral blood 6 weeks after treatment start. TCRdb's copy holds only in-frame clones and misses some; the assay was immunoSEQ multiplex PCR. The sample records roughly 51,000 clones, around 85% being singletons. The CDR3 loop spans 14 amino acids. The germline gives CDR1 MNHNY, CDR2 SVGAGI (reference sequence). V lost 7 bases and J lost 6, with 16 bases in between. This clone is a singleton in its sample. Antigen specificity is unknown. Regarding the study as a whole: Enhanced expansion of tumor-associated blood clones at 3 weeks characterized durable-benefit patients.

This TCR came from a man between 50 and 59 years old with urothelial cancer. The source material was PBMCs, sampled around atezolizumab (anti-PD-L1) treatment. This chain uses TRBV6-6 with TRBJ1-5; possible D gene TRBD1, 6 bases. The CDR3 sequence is CASNLQGEGQPQHF. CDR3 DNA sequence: TGTGCCAGCAATCTACAGGGCGAAGGTCAGCCCCAGCATTTT.